This T cell receptor beta chain was sequenced during a study of OX40 agonist ivuxolimab in advanced cancers. Turning to the study itself: People in dose escalation had one of these cancers: hepatocellular carcinoma, melanoma, renal cell or head and neck cancer. A mean age of about 59 years, range roughly 23 to 85, was recorded, and 70% to 85% were male.

General study points: CD8+ T cells (on average) carried more expanded clones than CD4+ T cells. At 0.1 to 3.0 mg/kg and by week 6, CD4+ and CD8+ T cells in the blood had expanded clonally.

Details on this clone: The target antigen is unknown.

Trimming at V came to 5 bases and at J to 11 bases, leaving 15 bases not matched to a gene. This CDR3 comprises 16 residues. Per germline, CDR1 SEHNR and CDR2 FQNEAQ (reference sequence). Method: immunoSEQ multiplex PCR; TCRdb's copy keeps in-frame clones and lacks some. The sample includes about 86,000 clones, 75% to 95% of them seen just once. The sample here was CD4+ or CD8+ T cells sorted from blood, taken in a trial of the OX40 agonist ivuxolimab. This sequence originates from an adult with an advanced solid tumor such as melanoma, head and neck, liver or kidney cancer. The chain uses TRBV7-9 and TRBJ1-4; 9 bases map to TRBD1. The CDR3: CASSPYGGQGRDKLFF. CDR3 nucleotides: TGTGCCAGCAGCCCTTATGGGGGACAGGGCCGCGACAAACTGTTTTTT.